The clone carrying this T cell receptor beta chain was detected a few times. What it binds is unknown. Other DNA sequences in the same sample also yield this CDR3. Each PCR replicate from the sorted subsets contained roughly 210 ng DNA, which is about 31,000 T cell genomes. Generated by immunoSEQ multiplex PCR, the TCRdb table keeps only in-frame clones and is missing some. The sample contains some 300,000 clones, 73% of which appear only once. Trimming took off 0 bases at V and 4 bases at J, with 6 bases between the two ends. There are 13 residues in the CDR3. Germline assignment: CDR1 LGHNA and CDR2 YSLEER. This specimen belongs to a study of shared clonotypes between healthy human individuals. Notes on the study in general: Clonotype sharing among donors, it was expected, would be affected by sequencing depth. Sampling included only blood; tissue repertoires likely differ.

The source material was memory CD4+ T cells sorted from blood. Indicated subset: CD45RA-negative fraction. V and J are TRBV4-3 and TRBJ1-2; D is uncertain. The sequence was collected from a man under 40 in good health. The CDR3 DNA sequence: TGCGCCAGCAGCCAAGATGGGCTCTATGGCTACACCTTC. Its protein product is CASSQDGLYGYTF.